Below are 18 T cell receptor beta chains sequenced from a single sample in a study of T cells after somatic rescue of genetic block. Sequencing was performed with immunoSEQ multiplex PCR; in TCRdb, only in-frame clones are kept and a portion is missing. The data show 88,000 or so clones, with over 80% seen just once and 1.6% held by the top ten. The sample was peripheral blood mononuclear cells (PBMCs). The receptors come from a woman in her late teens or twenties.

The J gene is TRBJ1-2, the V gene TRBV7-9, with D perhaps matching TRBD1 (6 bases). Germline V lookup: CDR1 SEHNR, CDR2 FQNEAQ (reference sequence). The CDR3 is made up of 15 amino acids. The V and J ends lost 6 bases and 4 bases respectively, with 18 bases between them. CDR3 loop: CASRPPGGSPYGYTF. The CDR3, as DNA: TGTGCCAGCAGACCTCCCGGGGGCAGCCCCTATGGCTACACCTTC. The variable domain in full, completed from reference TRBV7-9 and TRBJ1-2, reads DTGVSQNPRHKITKRGQNVTFRCDPISEHNRLYWYRQTLGQGPEFLTYFQNEAQLEKSRLLSDRFSAERPKGSFSTLEIQRTEQGDSAMYLCASRPPGGSPYGYTFGSGTRLTVV.

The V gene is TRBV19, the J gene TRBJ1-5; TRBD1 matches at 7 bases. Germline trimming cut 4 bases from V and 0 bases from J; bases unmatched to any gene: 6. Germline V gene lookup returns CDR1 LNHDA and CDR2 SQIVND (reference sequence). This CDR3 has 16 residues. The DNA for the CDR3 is TGTGCCAGTAGTACCCACCGACAGGGTAGCAATCAGCCCCAGCATTTT. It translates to CASSTHRQGSNQPQHF.

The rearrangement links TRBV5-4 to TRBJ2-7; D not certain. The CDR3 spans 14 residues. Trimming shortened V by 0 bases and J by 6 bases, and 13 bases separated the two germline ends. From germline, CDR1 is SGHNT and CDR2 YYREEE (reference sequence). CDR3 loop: CASSLDSSSSEQYF. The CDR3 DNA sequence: TGTGCCAGCAGCTTGGACTCATCAAGCTCCGAGCAGTACTTC.

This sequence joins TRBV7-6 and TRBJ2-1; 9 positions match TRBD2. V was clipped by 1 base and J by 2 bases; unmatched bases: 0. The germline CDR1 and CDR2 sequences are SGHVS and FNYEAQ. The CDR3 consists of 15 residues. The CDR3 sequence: CASSLGLAAYNEQFF. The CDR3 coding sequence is TGTGCCAGCAGCTTAGGACTAGCGGCCTACAATGAGCAGTTCTTC.

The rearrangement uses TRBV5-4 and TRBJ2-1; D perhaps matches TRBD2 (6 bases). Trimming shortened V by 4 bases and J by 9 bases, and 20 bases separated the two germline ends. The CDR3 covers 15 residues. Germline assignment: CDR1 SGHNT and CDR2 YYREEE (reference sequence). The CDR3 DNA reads TGTGCCAGCAGCCCGTTGGAGGGGACCGAAGGTGAGCAGTTCTTC. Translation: CASSPLEGTEGEQFF.

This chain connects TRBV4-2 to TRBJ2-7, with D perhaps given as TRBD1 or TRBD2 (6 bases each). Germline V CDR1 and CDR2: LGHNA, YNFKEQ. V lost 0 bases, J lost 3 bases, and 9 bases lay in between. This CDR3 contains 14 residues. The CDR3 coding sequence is TGTGCCAGCAGCCAAGATGAGGGGGGCTACGAGCAGTACTTC. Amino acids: CASSQDEGGYEQYF.

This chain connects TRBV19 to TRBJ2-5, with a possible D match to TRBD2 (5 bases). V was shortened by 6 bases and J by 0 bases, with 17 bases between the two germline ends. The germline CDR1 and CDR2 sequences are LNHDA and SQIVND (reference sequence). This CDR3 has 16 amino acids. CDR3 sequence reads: CASSPGRAVYQETQYF. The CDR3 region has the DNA TGTGCCAGTAGCCCCGGGCGGGCCGTGTACCAAGAGACCCAGTACTTC. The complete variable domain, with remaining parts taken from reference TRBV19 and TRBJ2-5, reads DGGITQSPKYLFRKEGQNVTLSCEQNLNHDAMYWYRQDPGQGLRLIYYSQIVNDFQKGDIAEGYSVSREKKESFPLTVTSAQKNPTAFYLCASSPGRAVYQETQYFGPGTRLLVL.

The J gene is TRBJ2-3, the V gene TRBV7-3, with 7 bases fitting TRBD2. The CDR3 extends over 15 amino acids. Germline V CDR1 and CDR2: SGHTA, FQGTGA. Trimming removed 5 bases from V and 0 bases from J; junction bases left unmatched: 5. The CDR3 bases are TGTGCCAGCAGCGCAGGCGGGGGTAGCACAGATACGCAGTATTTT. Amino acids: CASSAGGGSTDTQYF.

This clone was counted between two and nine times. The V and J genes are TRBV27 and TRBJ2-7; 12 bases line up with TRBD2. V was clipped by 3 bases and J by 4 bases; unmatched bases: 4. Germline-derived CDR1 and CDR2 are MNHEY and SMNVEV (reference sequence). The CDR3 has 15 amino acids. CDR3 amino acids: CASSFGLAGGYEQYF. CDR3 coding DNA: TGTGCCAGCAGTTTTGGGCTAGCGGGAGGGTACGAGCAGTACTTC.

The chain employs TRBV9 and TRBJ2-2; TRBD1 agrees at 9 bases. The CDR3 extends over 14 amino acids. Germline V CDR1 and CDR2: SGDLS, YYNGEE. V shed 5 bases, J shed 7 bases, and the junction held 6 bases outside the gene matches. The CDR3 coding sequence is TGTGCCAGCAGGGGACAGGGAGAAATCGGGGAGCTGTTTTTT. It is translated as CASRGQGEIGELFF.

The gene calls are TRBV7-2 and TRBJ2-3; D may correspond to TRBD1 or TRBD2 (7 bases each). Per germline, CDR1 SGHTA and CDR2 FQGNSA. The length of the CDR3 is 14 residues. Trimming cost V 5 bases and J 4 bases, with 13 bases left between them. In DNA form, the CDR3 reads TGTGCCAGCAGCCCAGGGGGGGGTCCAGATACGCAGTATTTT. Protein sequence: CASSPGGGPDTQYF.

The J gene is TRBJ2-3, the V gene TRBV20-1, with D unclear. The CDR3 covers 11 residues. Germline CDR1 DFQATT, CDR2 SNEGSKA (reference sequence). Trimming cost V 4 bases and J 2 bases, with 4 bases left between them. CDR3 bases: TGCAGTGCTATCCCCACAGATACGCAGTATTTT. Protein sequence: CSAIPTDTQYF.

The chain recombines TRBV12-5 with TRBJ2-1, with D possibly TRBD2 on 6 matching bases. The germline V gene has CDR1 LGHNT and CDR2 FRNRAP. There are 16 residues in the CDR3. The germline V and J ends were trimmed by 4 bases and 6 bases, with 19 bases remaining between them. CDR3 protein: CASGSPVSSGPNEQFF. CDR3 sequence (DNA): TGTGCTAGTGGTTCCCCGGTTAGTAGCGGTCCCAATGAGCAGTTCTTC.

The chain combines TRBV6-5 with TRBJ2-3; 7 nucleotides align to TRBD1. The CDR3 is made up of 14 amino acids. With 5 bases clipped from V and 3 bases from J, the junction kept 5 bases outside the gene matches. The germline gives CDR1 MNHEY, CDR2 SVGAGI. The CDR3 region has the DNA TGTGCCAGCAGTCCAGGGGGAGAAACAGATACGCAGTATTTT. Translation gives CASSPGGETDTQYF.

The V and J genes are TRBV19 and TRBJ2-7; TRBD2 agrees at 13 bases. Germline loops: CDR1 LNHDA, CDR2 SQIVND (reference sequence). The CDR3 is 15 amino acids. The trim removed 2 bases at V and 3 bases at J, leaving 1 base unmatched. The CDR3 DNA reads TGTGCCAGTAGTATACGACTAGCGGGAGGCTACGAGCAGTACTTC. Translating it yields CASSIRLAGGYEQYF.

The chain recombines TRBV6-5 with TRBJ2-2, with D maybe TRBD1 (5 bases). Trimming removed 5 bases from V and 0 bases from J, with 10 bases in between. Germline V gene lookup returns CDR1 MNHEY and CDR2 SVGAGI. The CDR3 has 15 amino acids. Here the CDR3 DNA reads TGTGCCAGCAGTCACAGGTTCGCGAACACCGGGGAGCTGTTTTTT. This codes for CASSHRFANTGELFF.

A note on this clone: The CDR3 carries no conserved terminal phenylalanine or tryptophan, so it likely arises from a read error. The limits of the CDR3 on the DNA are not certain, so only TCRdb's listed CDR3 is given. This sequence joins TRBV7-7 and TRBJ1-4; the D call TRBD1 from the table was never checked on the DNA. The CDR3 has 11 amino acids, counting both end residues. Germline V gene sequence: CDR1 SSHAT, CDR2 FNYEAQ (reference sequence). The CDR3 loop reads CASSLAGQGRS.

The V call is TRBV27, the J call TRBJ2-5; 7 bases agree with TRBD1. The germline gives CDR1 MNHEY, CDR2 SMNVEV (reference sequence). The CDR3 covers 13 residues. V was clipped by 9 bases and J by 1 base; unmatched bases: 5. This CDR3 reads CASARTGQETQYF. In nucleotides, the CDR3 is TGTGCCAGTGCCCGGACAGGCCAAGAGACCCAGTACTTC.